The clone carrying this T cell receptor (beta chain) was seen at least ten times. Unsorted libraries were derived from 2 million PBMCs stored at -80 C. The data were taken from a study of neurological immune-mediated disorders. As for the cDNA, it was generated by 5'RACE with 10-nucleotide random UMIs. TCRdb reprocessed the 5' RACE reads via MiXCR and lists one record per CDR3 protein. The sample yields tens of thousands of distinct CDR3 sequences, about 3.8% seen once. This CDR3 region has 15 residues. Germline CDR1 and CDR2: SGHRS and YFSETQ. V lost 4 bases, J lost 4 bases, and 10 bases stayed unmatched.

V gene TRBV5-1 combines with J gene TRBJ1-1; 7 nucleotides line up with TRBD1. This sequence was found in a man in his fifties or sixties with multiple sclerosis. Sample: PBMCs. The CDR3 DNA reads TGCGCCAGCAGCGGGAACAGGGGTCGTGGCACTGAAGCTTTCTTT. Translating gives CASSGNRGRGTEAFF.